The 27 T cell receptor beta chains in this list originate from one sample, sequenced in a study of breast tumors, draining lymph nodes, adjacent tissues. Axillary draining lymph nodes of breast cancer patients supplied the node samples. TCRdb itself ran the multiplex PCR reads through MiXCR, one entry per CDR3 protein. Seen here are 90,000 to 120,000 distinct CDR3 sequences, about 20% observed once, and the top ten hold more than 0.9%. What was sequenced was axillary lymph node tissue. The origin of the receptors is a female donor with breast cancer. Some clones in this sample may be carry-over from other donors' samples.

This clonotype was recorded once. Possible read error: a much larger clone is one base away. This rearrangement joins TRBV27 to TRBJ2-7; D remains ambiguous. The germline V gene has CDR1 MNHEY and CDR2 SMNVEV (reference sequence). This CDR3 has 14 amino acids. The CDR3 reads CASRSRNFPYEQCF. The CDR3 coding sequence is TGTGCCAGCAGATCCCGGAACTTTCCCTACGAGCAGTGCTTC.

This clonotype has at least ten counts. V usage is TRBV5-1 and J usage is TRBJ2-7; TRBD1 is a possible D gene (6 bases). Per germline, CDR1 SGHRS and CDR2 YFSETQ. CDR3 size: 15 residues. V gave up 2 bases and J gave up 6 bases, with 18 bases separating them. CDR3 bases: TGCGCCAGCAGCTTTCTCCCGACAGGAGAAGGCGAGCAGTACTTC. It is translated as CASSFLPTGEGEQYF. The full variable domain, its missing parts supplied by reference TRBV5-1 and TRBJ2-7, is KAGVTQTPRYLIKTRGQQVTLSCSPISGHRSVSWYQQTPGQGLQFLFEYFSETQRNKGNFPGRFSGRQFSNSRSEMNVSTLELGDSALYLCASSFLPTGEGEQYFGPGTRLTVT.

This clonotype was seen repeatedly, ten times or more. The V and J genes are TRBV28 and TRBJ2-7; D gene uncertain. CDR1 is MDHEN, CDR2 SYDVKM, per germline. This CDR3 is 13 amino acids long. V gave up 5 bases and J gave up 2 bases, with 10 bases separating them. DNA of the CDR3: TGTGCCAGCAGTCCCCGGGTTCCCTACGAGCAGTACTTC. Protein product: CASSPRVPYEQYF.

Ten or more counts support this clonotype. The CDR3 nucleotides read TGCGCCAGCCCCCCCGGGACTAGCGGGTACGGACCCGGGGAGCTGTTTTTT. Its translation: CASPPGTSGYGPGELFF. J is TRBJ2-2 and V is TRBV10-1; 12 nucleotides line up with TRBD2. CDR1 WNHNN and CDR2 SYGVQD come from the germline V gene (reference sequence). The CDR3 covers 17 residues. Trimming took 8 bases from V and 6 from J; bases not matched to a gene: 13.

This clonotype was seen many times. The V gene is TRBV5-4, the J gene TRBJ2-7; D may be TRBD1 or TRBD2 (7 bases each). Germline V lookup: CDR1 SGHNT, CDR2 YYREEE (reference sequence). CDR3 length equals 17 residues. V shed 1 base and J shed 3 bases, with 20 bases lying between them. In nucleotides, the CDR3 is TGTGCCAGCAGCTTGCCGGACAAAGCAGGGGGGGTCTACGAGCAGTACTTC. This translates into CASSLPDKAGGVYEQYF.

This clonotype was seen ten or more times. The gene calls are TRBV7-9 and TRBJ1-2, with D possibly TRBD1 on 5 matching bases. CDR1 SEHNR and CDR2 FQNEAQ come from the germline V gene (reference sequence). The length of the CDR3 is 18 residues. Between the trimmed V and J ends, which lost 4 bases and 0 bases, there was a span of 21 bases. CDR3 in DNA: TGTGCCAGCAGCTCCCCCGGCGAGACAGAAGATCCTAACTATGGCTACACCTTC. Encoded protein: CASSSPGETEDPNYGYTF. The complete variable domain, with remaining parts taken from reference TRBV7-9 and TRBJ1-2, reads DTGVSQNPRHKITKRGQNVTFRCDPISEHNRLYWYRQTLGQGPEFLTYFQNEAQLEKSRLLSDRFSAERPKGSFSTLEIQRTEQGDSAMYLCASSSPGETEDPNYGYTFGSGTRLTVV.

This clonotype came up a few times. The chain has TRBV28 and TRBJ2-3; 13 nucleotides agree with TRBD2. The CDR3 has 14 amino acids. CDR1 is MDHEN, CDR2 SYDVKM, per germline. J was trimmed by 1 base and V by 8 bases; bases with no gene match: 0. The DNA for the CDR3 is TGTGCCAGCGGGACTAGCGGGGGCACAGATACGCAGTATTTT. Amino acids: CASGTSGGTDTQYF.

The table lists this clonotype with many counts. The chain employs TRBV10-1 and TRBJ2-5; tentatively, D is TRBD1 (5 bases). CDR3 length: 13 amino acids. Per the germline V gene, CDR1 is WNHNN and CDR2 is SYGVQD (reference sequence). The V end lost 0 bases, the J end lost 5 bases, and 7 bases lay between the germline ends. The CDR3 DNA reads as TGCGCCAGCAGTGAGTCGGGGCGGGAGACCCAGTACTTC. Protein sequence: CASSESGRETQYF.

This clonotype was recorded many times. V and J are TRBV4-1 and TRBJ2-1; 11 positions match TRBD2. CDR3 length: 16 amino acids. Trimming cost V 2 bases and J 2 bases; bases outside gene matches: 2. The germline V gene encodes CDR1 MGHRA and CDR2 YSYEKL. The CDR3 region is CASSQYSGGAYNEQFF. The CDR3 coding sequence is TGCGCCAGCAGCCAATATAGCGGGGGGGCCTACAATGAGCAGTTCTTC.

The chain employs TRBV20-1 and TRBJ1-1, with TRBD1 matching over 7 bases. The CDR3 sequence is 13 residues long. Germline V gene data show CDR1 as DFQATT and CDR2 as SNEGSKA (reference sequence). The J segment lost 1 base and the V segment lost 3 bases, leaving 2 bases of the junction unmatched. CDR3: CSASEGANTEAFF. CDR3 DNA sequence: TGCAGTGCTAGTGAGGGGGCGAACACTGAAGCTTTCTTT.

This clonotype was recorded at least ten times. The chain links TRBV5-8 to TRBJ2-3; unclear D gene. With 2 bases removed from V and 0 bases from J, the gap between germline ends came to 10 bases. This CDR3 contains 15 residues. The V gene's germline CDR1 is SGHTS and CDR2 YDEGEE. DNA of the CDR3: TGTGCCAGCAGCTTTTTCCGGCCTAGCACAGATACGCAGTATTTT. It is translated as CASSFFRPSTDTQYF.

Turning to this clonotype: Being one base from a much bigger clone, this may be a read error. The DNA of the CDR3 is TGTGCCAGCAGCGTAGGGGCAGTGAACACCGGGGAGCTGTTTTTT. Its translation is CASSVGAVNTGELFF. The V gene is TRBV9, the J gene TRBJ2-2; D call uncertain. The CDR3 runs to 15 residues. V gave up 0 bases and J gave up 1 base, with 7 bases separating them. The germline gives CDR1 SGDLS, CDR2 YYNGEE.

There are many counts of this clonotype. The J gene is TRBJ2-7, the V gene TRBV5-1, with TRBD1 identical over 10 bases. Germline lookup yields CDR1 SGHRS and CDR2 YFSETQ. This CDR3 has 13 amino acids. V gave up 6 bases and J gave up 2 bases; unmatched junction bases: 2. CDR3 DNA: TGCGCCAGCAAGACAGGGGGCACCTACGAGCAGTACTTC. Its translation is CASKTGGTYEQYF.

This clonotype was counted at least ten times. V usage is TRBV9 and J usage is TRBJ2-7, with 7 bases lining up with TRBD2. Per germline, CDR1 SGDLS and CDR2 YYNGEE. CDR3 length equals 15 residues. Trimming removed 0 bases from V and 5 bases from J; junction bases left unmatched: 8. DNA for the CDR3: TGTGCCAGCAGCGTAGGACCGACTAGCAGCAACGAGCAGTACTTC. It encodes CASSVGPTSSNEQYF.

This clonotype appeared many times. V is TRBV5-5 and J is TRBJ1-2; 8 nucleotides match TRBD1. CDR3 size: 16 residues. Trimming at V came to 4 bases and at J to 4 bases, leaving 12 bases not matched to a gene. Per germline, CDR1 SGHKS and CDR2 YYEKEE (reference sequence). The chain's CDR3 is CASSQGHIGTGYGYTF. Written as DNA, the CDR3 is TGTGCCAGCAGCCAGGGCCACATAGGGACAGGCTATGGCTACACCTTC.

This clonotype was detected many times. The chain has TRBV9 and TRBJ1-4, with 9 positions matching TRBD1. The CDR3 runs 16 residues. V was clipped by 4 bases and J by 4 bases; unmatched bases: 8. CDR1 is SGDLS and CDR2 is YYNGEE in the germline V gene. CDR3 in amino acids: CASSTSSGQGNEKLFF. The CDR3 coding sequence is TGTGCCAGCAGCACAAGTTCGGGACAGGGTAATGAAAAACTGTTTTTT.

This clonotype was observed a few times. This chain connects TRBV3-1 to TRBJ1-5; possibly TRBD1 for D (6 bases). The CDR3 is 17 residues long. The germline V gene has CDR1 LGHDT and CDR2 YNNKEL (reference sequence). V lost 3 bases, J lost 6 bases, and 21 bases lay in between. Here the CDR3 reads CASSHSPGTHSSQPQHF. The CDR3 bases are TGTGCCAGCAGCCACTCCCCCGGGACACATTCCAGTCAGCCCCAGCATTTT.

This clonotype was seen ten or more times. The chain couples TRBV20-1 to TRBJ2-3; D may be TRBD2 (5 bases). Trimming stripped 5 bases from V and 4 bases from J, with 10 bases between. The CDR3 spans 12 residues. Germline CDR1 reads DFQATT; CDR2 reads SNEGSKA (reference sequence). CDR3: CSARGWADTQYF. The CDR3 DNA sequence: TGCAGTGCTCGGGGTTGGGCAGATACGCAGTATTTT.

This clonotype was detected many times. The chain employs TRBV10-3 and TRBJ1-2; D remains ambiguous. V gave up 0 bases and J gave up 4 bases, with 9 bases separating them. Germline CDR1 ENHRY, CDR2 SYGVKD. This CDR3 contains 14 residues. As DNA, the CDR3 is TGTGCCATCAGTGAGTCAACAGCCTCCTATGGCTACACCTTC. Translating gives CAISESTASYGYTF.

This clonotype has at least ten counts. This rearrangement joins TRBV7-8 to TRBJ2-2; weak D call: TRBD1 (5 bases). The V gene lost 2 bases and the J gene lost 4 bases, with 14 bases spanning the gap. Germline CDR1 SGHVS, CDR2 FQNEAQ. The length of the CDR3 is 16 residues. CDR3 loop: CASSLYVQGGTGELFF. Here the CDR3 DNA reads TGTGCCAGCAGCTTATATGTTCAGGGCGGCACCGGGGAGCTGTTTTTT.

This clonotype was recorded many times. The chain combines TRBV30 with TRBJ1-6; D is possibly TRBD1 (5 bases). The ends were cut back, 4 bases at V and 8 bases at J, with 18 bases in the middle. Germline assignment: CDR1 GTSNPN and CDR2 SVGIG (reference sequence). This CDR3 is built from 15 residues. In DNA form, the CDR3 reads TGTGCCTGGACTCCCCTTGGTCAGGGCTATTCACCCCTCCACTTT. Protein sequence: CAWTPLGQGYSPLHF.

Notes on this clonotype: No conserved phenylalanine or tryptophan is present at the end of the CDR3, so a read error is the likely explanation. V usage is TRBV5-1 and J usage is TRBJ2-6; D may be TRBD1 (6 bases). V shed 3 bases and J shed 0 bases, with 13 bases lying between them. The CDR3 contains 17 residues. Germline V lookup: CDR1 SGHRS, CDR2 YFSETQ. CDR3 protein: CASSSTGYISGANVLTS. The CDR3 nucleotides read TGCGCCAGCAGCTCCACAGGGTACATCTCTGGGGCCAACGTCCTGACTTCC.

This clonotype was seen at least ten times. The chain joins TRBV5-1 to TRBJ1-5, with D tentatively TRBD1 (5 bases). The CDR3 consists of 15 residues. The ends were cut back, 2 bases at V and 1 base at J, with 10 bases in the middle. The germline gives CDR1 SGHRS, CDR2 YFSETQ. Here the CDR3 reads CASSFSGASNQPQHF. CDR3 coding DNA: TGCGCCAGCAGCTTCTCCGGGGCAAGCAATCAGCCCCAGCATTTT.

The CDR3 loop is CASSFFGRGRGHQETQYF. DNA of the CDR3: TGTGCCAGCAGCTTTTTCGGCCGTGGGCGGGGGCATCAAGAGACCCAGTACTTC. V and J are TRBV7-2 and TRBJ2-5, with D perhaps matching TRBD2 (7 bases). Trimming left V 3 bases short and J 2 bases short, with 22 bases between. Germline assignment: CDR1 SGHTA and CDR2 FQGNSA. CDR3 length equals 18 residues.

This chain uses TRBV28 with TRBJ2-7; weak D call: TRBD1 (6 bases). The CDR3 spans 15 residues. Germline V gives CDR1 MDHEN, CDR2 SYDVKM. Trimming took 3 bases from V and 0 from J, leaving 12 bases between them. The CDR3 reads CASSLTGTSSYEQYF. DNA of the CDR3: TGTGCCAGCAGTTTGACCGGGACAAGCTCCTACGAGCAGTACTTC.

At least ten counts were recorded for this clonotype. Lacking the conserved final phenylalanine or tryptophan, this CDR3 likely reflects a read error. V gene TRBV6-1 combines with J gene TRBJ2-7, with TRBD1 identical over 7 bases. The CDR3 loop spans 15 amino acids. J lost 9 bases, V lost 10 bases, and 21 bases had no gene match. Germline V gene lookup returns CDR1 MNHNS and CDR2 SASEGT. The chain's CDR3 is CATVLTRQGSIGQYL. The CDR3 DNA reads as TGTGCCACCGTCTTGACGAGACAGGGCAGTATAGGGCAGTACCTC.

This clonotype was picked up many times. CDR3 region: CASSLDGRSYNEQFF. Written as DNA, the CDR3 is TGCGCCAGCAGCTTGGACGGGAGGTCCTACAATGAGCAGTTCTTC. The rearrangement joins TRBV5-1 to TRBJ2-1, with TRBD2 identical over 7 bases. In germline, CDR1 is SGHRS, CDR2 YFSETQ. This CDR3 is built from 15 residues. J lost 1 base, V lost 0 bases, and 1 base had no gene match.